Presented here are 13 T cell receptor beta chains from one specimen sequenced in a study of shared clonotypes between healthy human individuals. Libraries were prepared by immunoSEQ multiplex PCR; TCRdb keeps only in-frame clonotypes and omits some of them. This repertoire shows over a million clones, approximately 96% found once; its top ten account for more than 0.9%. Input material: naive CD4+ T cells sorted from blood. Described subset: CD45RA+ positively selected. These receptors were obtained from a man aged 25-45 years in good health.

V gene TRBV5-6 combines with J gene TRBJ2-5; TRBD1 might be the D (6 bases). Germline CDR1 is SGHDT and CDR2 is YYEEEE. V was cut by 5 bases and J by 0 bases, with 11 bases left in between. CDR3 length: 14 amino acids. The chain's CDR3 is CASSRQAYQETQYF. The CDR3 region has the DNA TGTGCCAGCAGTCGACAGGCGTACCAAGAGACCCAGTACTTC.

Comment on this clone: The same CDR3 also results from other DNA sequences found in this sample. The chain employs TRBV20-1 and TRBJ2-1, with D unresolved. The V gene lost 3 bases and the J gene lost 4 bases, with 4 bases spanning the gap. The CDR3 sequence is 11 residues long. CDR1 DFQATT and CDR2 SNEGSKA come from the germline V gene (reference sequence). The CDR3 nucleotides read TGCAGTGCTAGTTCGTACAATGAGCAGTTCTTC. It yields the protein CSASSYNEQFF.

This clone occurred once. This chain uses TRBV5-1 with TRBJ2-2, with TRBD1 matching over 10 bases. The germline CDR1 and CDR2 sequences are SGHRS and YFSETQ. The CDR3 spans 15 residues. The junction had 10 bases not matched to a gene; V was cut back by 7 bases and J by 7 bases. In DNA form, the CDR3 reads TGCGCCAGCCATTCCGGGACAGGGGTTCTCGGGGAGCTGTTTTTT. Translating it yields CASHSGTGVLGELFF.

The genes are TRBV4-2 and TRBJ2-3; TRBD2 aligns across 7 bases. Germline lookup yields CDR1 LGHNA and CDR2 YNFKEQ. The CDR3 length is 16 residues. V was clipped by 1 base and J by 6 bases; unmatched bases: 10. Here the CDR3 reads CASSQAGGVPADTQYF. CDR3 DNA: TGTGCCAGCAGCCAAGCGGGGGGAGTACCAGCCGATACGCAGTATTTT.

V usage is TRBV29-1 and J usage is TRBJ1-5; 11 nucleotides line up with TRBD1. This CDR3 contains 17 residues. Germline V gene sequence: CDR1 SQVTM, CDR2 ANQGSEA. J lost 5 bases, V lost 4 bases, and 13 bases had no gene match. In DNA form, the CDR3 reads TGCAGCGTTGCCGCCGGGACAGGGGGAGATTCGGATCAGCCCCAGCATTTT. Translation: CSVAAGTGGDSDQPQHF.

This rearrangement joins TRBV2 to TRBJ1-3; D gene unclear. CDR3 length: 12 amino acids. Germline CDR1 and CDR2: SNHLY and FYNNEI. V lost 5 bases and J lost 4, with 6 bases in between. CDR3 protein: CASSLGGNTIYF. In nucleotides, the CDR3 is TGTGCCAGCAGTCTGGGGGGAAACACCATATATTTT.

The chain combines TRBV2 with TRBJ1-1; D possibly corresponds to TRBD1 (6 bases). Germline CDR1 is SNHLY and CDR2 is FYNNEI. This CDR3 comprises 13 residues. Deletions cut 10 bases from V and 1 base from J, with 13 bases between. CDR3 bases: TGTGCCACCCTCTTGGACAGGAACACTGAAGCTTTCTTT. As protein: CATLLDRNTEAFF. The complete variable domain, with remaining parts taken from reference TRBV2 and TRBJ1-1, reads EPEVTQTPSHQVTQMGQEVILRCVPISNHLYFYWYRQILGQKVEFLVSFYNNEISEKSEIFDDQFSVERPDGSNFTLKIRSTKLEDSAMYFCATLLDRNTEAFFGQGTRLTVV.

The CDR3 loop reads CASSQGGGAGNTIYF. The CDR3 nucleotides read TGTGCCAGCAGCCAGGGGGGAGGGGCTGGAAACACCATATATTTT. The chain uses TRBV21-1 and TRBJ1-3. TRBV21-1 is flagged as a pseudogene. The CDR3 has 15 residues.

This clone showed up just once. The CDR3 loop reads CASSGVAEQFF. The CDR3 DNA reads TGTGCCAGCAGCGGGGTAGCTGAGCAGTTCTTC. The chain carries TRBV2 and TRBJ2-1; D is perhaps TRBD2 (5 bases). The CDR3 spans 11 residues. V gave up 6 bases and J gave up 9 bases, with 9 bases separating them. Germline V lookup: CDR1 SNHLY, CDR2 FYNNEI. Variable domain in full (rest from reference TRBV2 and TRBJ2-1): EPEVTQTPSHQVTQMGQEVILRCVPISNHLYFYWYRQILGQKVEFLVSFYNNEISEKSEIFDDQFSVERPDGSNFTLKIRSTKLEDSAMYFCASSGVAEQFFGPGTRLTVL.

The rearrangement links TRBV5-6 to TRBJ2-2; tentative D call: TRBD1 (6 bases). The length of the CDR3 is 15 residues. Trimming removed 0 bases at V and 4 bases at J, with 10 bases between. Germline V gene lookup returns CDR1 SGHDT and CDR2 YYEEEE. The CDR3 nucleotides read TGTGCCAGCAGCTTGGACAGGGTCTCCACCGGGGAGCTGTTTTTT. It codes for CASSLDRVSTGELFF.

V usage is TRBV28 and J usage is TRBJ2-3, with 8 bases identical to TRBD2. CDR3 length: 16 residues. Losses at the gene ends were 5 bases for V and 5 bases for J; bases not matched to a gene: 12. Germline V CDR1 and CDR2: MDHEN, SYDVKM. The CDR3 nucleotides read TGTGCCAGCAGTACCCGGGGGGGGCGTTCGATAGATACGCAGTATTTT. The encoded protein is CASSTRGGRSIDTQYF. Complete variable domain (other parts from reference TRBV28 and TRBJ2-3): DVKVTQSSRYLVKRTGEKVFLECVQDMDHENMFWYRQDPGLGLRLIYFSYDVKMKEKGDIPEGYSVSREKKERFSLILESASTNQTSMYLCASSTRGGRSIDTQYFGPGTRLTVL.

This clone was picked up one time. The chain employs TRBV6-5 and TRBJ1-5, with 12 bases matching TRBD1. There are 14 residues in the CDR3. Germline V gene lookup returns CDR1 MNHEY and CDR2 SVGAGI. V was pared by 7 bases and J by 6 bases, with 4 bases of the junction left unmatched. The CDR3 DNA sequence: TGTGCCAGCACCGGGACAGGGGGCTCTCAGCCCCAGCATTTT. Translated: CASTGTGGSQPQHF.

This CDR3 reads CASSQRTGEMYEQYF. CDR3 in DNA: TGTGCCAGCAGCCAGCGGACAGGAGAAATGTACGAGCAGTACTTC. This rearrangement joins TRBV14 to TRBJ2-7; 7 bases match TRBD1. The CDR3 is made up of 15 amino acids. The V gene's germline CDR1 is SGHDN and CDR2 FVKESK. The ends lost 3 bases at V and 4 bases at J; junction bases unmatched: 9.